Sequencing of this TCR beta chain was carried out in a study of OX40 agonist ivuxolimab in advanced cancers. Notes on the research overall: Ivuxolimab, which targeted the costimulatory receptor OX40 (CD134), was an agonistic, fully human IgG2 monoclonal antibody. Intravenous ivuxolimab was administered to patients every 2 weeks at six dose levels: 0.01, 0.1, 0.3, 1.5, 3 and 10 mg/kg. Among the approximately 50 dose-escalation patients, roughly 20 had hepatocellular carcinoma, 15 or so melanoma, 9 renal cell carcinoma and 9 head and neck cancer. The dose-escalation cohort was 82.7% male with a mean age of approximately 60 years, ranging from roughly 23 to 85. Patients were allowed to have had prior anti-PD-1, anti-PD-L1 or anti-CTLA-4 therapy, and 40% of the dose-escalation patients had been treated with checkpoint inhibitors. Partial responses occurred in three dose-escalation patients: two with cutaneous melanoma and one with hepatocellular carcinoma. The point of sequencing TCRbeta in the periphery was to test whether ivuxolimab changed TCR sequence diversity and drove clonal T-cell expansion. The paper reports the monotherapy dose-escalation portion (N of about 47 patients) of the phase I ivuxolimab trial. What the work shows at the level of the full study, not this receptor alone: On average, CD8+ T cells showed more expanded clones than CD4+ T cells after ivuxolimab. At doses of 0.1 to 3.0 mg/kg, clonal expansion of both CD4+ and CD8+ T cells in blood was seen between baseline and week 6. Partial responders in the 0.1-3.0 mg/kg groups had among the lowest normalized peripheral clonal expansion, especially among CD8+ T cells. Which antigens the clonally expanded peripheral T cells were specific for was not determined. Low levels of normalized T-cell clonal expansion were also seen in some nonresponding patients.

Genomic DNA was extracted from sorted cells for sequencing of the TCRbeta CDR3 region. The immunoSEQ Assay was used for sequencing of TCRbeta CDR3 regions. TCRdb holds this immuneACCESS table with in-frame rearrangements only. Some clones are missing; in checked studies, unresolved V genes explain under half, and the rest has no known cause. The sample table records approximately 60,000 clones; 92% of these occur just once. The ten largest account for less than 0.7% of the sample. Patients with a history of autoimmune disease or receiving systemic immunosuppression were excluded from the trial. Peripheral blood for TCR sequencing was collected from all dose cohorts at baseline, on cycle 4 day 1, and on cycle 7 day 1. The samples were taken from a phase I, first-in-human, multicenter, open-label dose-escalation trial of ivuxolimab. Adults with locally advanced or metastatic melanoma, renal cell, hepatocellular, or head and neck squamous cell carcinoma were enrolled in the trial. Before TCR sequencing, CD4+ T cells and CD8+ T cells were sorted from peripheral blood as separate populations.

Of note for this clone: The target of this receptor is not known. Within one base of it there is no much larger clone, and no base qualities were kept.

The germline ends are 12 bases apart after V is trimmed by 2 bases and J by 4 bases. The germline V gene supplies CDR1 MGHRA and CDR2 YSYEKL. Including the terminal cysteine and phenylalanine, the CDR3 comprises 15 residues. Only the CDR3 part of the read is kept: 45 bases, read in frame from the first base. This sequence was found in an adult with an advanced solid tumor such as melanoma, head and neck, liver or kidney cancer. The rearranged segments are TRBV4-1 and TRBJ1-3; TRBD1 is possibly the D segment (6 matching bases). The sequencing used CD4+ or CD8+ T cells sorted from blood, collected in a trial of the OX40 agonist ivuxolimab. The nucleotide sequence reads TGCGCCAGCAGCCAACCCAGGGGATTAGGAAACACCATATATTTT. It translates as CASSQPRGLGNTIYF.